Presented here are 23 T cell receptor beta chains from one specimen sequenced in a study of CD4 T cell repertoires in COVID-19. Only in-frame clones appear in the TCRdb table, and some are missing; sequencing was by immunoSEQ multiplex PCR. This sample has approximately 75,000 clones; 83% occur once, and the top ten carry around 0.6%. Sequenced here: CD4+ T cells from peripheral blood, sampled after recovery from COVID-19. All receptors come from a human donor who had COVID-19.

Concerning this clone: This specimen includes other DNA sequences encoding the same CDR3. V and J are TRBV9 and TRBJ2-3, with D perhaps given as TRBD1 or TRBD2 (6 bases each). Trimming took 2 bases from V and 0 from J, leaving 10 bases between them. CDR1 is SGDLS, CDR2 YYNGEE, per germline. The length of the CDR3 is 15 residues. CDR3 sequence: CASSVRGLSTDTQYF. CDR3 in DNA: TGTGCCAGCAGCGTTCGGGGGCTTAGCACAGATACGCAGTATTTT. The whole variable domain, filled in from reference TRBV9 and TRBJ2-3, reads DSGVTQTPKHLITATGQRVTLRCSPRSGDLSVYWYQQSLDQGLQFLIQYYNGEERAKGNILERFSAQQFPDLHSELNLSSLELGDSALYFCASSVRGLSTDTQYFGPGTRLTVL.

CDR3 region: CASSWLGTGGQPQHF. CDR3 sequence (DNA): TGTGCCAGCAGCTGGCTTGGGACAGGGGGTCAGCCCCAGCATTTT. V is TRBV28 and J is TRBJ1-5, with 11 positions matching TRBD1. Per the germline V gene, CDR1 is MDHEN and CDR2 is SYDVKM. J lost 6 bases, V lost 6 bases, and 7 bases had no gene match. The CDR3 contains 15 residues.

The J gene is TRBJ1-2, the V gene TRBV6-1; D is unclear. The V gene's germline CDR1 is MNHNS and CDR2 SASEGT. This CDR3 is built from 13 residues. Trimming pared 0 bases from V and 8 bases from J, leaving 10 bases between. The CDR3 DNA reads TGTGCCAGCAGTGAAGCGTGGCAAGACGGCTACACCTTC. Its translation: CASSEAWQDGYTF.

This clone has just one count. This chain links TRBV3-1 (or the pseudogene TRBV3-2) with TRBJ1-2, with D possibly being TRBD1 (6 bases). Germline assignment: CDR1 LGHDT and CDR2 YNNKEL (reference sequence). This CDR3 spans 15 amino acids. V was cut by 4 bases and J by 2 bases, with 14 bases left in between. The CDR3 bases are TGTGCCAGCAGCCCGCGGACAGAAAACAACTATGGCTACACCTTC. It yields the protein CASSPRTENNYGYTF.

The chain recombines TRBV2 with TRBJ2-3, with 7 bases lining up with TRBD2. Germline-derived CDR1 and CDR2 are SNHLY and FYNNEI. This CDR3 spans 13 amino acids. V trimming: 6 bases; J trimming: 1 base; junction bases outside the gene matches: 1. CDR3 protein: CASRTSGTDTQYF. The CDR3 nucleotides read TGTGCCAGCAGAACTAGCGGCACAGATACGCAGTATTTT.

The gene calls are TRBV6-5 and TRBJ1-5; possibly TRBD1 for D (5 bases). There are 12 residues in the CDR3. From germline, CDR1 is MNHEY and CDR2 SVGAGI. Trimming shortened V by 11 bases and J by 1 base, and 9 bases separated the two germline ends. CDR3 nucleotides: TGTGCCGGGGGGGTAAGCAATCAGCCCCAGCATTTT. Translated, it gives CAGGVSNQPQHF.

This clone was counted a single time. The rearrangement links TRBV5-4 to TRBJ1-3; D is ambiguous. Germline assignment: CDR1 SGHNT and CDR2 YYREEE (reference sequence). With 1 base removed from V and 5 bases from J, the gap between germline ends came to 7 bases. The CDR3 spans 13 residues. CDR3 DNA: TGTGCCAGCAGCTTGTGGGCTCGAAACACCATATATTTT. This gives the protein CASSLWARNTIYF.

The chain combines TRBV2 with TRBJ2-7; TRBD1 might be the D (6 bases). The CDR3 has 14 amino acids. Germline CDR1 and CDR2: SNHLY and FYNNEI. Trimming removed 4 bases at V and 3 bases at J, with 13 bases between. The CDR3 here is CASSVGTPVYEQYF. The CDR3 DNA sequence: TGTGCCAGCAGTGTTGGGACACCCGTCTACGAGCAGTACTTC.

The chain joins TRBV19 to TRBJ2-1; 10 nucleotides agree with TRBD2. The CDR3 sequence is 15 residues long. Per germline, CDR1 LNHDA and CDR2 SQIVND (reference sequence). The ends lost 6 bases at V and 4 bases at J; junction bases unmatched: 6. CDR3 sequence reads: CASSITSGTYNEQFF. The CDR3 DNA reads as TGTGCCAGTAGCATAACTAGCGGGACTTACAATGAGCAGTTCTTC.

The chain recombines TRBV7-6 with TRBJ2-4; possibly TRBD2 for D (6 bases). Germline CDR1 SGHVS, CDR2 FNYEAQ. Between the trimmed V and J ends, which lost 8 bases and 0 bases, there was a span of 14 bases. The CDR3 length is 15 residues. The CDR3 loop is CASRGEILAKNIQYF. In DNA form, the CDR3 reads TGTGCCAGCCGCGGGGAGATCCTAGCCAAAAACATTCAGTACTTC.

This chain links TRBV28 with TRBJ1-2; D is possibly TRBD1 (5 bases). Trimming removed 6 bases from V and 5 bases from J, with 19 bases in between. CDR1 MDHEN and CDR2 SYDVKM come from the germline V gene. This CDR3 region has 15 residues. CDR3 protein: CASRFPGEGKYGYTF. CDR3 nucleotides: TGTGCCAGCAGGTTCCCCGGGGAGGGGAAGTATGGCTACACCTTC.

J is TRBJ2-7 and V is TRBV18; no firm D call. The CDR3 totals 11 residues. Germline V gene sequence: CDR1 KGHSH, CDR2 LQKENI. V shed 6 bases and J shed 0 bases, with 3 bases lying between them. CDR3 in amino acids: CASSNSYEQYF. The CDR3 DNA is TGTGCCAGCTCCAACTCCTACGAGCAGTACTTC.

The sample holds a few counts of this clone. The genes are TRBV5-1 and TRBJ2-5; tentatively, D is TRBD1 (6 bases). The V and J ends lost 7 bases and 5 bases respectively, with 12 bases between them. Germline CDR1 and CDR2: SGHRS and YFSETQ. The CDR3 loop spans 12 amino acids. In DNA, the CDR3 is TGCGCCAGCGGGGGCAGTTCCGAGACCCAGTACTTC. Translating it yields CASGGSSETQYF.

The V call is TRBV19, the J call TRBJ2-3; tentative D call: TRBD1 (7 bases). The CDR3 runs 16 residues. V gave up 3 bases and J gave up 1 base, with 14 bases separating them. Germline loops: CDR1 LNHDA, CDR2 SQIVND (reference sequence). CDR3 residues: CASSIGRGTGTDTQYF. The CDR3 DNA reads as TGTGCCAGTAGTATTGGGCGCGGGACAGGCACAGATACGCAGTATTTT. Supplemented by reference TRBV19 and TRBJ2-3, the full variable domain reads DGGITQSPKYLFRKEGQNVTLSCEQNLNHDAMYWYRQDPGQGLRLIYYSQIVNDFQKGDIAEGYSVSREKKESFPLTVTSAQKNPTAFYLCASSIGRGTGTDTQYFGPGTRLTVL.

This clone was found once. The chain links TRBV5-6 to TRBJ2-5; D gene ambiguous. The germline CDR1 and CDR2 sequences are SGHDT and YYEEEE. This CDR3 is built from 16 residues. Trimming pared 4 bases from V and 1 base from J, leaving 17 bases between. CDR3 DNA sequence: TGTGCCAGCAGCGCTCCGTTACAGACCCTCCAAGAGACCCAGTACTTC. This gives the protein CASSAPLQTLQETQYF.

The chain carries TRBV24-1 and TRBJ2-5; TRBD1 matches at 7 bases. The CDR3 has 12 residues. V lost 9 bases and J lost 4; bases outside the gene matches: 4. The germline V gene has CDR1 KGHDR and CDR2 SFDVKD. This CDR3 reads CATGQASETQYF. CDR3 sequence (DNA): TGTGCCACCGGACAGGCTTCAGAGACCCAGTACTTC.

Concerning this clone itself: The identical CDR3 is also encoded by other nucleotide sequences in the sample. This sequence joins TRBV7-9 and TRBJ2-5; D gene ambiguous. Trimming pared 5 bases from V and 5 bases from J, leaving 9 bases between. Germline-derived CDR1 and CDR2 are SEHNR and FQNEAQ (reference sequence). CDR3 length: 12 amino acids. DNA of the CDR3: TGTGCCAGCAGCCCCAGCTCGGAGACCCAGTACTTC. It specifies CASSPSSETQYF.

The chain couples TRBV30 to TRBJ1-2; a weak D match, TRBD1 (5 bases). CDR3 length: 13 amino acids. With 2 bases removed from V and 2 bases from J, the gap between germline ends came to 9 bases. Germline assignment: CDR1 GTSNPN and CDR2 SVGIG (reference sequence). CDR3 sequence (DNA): TGTGCCTGGAGTATCCAGGGAAACTATGGCTACACCTTC. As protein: CAWSIQGNYGYTF.

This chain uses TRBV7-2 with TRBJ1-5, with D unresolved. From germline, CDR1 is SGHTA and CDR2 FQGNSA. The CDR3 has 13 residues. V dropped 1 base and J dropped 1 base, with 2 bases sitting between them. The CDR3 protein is CASSLDSNQPQHF. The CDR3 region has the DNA TGTGCCAGCAGCTTAGACAGCAATCAGCCCCAGCATTTT.

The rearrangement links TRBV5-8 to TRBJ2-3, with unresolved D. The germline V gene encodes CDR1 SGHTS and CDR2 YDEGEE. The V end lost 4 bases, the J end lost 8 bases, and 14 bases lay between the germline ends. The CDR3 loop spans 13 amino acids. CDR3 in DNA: TGTGCCAGCAGCGGTCTGTGGACCCCTACGCAGTATTTT. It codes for CASSGLWTPTQYF.

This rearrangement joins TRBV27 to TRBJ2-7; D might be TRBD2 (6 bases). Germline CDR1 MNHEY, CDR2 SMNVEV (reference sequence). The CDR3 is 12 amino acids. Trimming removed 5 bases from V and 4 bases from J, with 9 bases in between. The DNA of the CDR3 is TGTGCCAGCAGTGGGGGAGGATACGAGCAGTACTTC. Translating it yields CASSGGGYEQYF.

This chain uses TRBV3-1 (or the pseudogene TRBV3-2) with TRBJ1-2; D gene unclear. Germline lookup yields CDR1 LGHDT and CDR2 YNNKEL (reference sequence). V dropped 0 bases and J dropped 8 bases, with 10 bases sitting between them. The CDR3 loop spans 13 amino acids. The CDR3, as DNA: TGTGCCAGCAGCCAAGATCGTGGGGTAGGCTACACCTTC. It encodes CASSQDRGVGYTF.

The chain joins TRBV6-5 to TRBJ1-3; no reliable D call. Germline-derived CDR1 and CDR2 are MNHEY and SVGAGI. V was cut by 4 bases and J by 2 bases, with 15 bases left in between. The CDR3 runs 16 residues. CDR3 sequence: CASSSGLRVTGNTIYF. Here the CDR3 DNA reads TGTGCCAGCAGTTCCGGTTTGCGGGTCACTGGAAACACCATATATTTT.